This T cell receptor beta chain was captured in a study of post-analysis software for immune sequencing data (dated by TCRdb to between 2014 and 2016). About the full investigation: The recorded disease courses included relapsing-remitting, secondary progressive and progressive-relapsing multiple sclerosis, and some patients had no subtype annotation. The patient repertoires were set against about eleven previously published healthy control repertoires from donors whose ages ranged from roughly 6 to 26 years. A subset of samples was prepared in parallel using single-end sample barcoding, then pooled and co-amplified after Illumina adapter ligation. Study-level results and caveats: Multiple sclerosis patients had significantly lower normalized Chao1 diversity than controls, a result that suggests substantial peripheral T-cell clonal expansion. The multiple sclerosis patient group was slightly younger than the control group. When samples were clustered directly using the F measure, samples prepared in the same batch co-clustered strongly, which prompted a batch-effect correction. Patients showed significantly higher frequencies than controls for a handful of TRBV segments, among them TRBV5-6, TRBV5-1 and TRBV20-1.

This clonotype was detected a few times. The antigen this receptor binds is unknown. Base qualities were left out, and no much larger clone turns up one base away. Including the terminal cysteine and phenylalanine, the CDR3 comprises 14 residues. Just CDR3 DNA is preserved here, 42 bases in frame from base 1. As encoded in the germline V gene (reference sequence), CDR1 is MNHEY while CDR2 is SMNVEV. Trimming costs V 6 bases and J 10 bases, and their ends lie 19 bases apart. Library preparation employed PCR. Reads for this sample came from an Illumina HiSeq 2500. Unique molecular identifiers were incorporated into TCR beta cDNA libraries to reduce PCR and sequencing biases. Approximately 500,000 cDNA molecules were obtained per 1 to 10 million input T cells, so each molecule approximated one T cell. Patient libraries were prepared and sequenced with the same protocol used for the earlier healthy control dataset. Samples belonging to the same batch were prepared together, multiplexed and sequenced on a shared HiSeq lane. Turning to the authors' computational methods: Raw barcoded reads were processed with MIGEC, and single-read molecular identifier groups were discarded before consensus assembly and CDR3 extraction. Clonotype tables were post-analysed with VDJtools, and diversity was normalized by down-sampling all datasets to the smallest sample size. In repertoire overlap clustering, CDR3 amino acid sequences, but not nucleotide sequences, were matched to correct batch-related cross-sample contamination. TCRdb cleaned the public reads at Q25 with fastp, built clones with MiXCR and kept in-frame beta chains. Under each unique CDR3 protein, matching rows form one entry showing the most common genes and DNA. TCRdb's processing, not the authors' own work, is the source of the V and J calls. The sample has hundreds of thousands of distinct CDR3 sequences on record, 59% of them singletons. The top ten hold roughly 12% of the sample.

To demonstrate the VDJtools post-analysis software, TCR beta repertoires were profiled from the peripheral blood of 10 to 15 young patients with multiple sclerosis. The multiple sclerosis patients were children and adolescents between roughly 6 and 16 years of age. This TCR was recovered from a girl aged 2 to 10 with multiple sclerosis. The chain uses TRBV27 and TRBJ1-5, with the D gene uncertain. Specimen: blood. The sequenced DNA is TGTGCCAGCAGACGGAACCAGGCGCCGGGCCCCCAGCATTTT. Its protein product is CASRRNQAPGPQHF.